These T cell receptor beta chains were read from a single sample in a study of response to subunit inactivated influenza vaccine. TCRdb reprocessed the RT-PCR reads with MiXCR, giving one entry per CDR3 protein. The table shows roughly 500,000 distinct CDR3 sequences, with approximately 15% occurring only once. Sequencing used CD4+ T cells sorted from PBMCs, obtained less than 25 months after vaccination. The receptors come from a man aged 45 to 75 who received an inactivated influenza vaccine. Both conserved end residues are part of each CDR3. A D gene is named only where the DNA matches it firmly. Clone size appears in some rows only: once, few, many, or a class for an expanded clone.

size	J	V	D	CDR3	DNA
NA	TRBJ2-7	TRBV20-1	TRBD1	CSASQGDEQYF	TGCAGTGCTAGTCAGGGGGACGAGCAGTACTTC
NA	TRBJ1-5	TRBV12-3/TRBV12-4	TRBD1	CASSRGQGIGNQPQHF	TGTGCCAGCAGCCGGGGACAGGGGATAGGAAATCAGCCCCAGCATTTT
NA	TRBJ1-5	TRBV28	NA	CASSLQSNQPQHF	TGTGCCAGCAGTTTGCAGAGCAATCAGCCCCAGCATTTT
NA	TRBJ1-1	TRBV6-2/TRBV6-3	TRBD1	CASRLDRDTEAFF	TGTGCCAGCAGACTAGACAGGGACACTGAAGCTTTCTTT
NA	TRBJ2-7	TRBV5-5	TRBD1	CASSLGQGDAYEQYF	TGTGCCAGCAGCTTAGGGCAGGGGGATGCCTACGAGCAGTACTTC
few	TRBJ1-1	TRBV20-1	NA	CSARGVGEAFF	TGCAGTGCTAGAGGGGTGGGGGAAGCTTTCTTT
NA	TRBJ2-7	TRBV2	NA	CATNRELLYEQYF	TGTGCCACCAACCGGGAGCTCCTCTACGAGCAGTACTTC
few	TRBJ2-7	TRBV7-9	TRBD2	CASREASGSYEQYF	TGTGCCAGCAGAGAAGCCAGCGGGAGCTACGAGCAGTACTTC
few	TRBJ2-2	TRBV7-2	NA	CASSLADYPTGELFF	TGTGCCAGCAGCTTAGCCGACTACCCCACCGGGGAGCTGTTTTTT
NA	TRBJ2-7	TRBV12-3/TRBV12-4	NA	CASSFQQAPHEQYF	TGTGCCAGCAGTTTTCAACAGGCCCCCCACGAGCAGTACTTC
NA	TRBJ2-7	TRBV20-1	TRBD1	CSARDIQGISYEQYF	TGCAGTGCTAGAGATATACAGGGGATCTCCTACGAGCAGTACTTC
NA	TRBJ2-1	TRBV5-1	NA	CASSLALNNEQFF	TGCGCCAGCAGCTTGGCCTTGAACAATGAGCAGTTCTTC
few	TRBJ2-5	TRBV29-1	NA	CSVRRETQYF	TGCAGCGTGAGAAGAGAGACCCAGTACTTC
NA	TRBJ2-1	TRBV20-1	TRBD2	CSARGLGGSNYNEQFF	TGCAGTGCTAGAGGACTTGGCGGGAGTAACTACAATGAGCAGTTCTTC
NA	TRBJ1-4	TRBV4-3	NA	CASSQGPAPDHNEKLFF	TGCGCCAGCAGCCAAGGCCCGGCGCCCGATCACAATGAAAAACTGTTTTTT
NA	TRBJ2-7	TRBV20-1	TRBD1	CSAMTGGVSEQYF	TGCAGTGCTATGACAGGGGGCGTATCAGAGCAGTACTTC
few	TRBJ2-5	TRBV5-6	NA	CASSLATLPETQYF	TGTGCCAGCAGCTTGGCAACCCTGCCAGAGACCCAGTACTTC
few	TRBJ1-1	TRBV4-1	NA	CASSQGRNPFGVNTEAFF	TGCGCCAGCAGCCAAGGAAGAAACCCTTTTGGAGTGAACACTGAAGCTTTCTTT
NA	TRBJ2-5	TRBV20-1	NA	CSAARTARETQYF	TGCAGTGCGGCCAGGACGGCGCGAGAGACCCAGTACTTC
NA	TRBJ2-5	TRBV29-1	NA	CSVVRVAGETQYF	TGCAGCGTTGTTCGTGTCGCGGGGGAGACCCAGTACTTC
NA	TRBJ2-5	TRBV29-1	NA	CSVEDDPREETQYF	TGCAGCGTTGAGGACGACCCTCGGGAGGAGACCCAGTACTTC
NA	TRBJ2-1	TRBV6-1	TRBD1	CASSRTGWNDNEQFF	TGTGCCAGCAGTCGGACAGGTTGGAACGACAATGAGCAGTTCTTC
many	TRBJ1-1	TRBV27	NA	CASSQGLSDLNTEAFF	TGTGCCAGCAGTCAGGGACTATCCGATCTGAACACTGAAGCTTTCTTT
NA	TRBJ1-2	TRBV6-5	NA	CASSENRATGYTF	TGTGCCAGCAGTGAAAACAGGGCCACGGGCTACACCTTC
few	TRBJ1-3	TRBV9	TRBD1	CASSDSPPGQGFSGNTIYF	TGTGCCAGCAGCGACAGCCCACCGGGACAGGGATTCTCTGGAAACACCATATATTTT
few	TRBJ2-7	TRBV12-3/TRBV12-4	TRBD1	CASSRGTALGYEQYF	TGTGCCAGCAGCCGAGGGACAGCCTTAGGCTACGAGCAGTACTTC
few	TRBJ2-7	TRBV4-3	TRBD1	CASSQEGQRAYEQYF	TGCGCCAGCAGCCAAGAGGGACAGAGAGCCTACGAGCAGTACTTC
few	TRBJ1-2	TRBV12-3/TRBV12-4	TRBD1	CASSPWTGRSYGYTF	TGTGCCAGCAGTCCCTGGACAGGGAGAAGCTATGGCTACACCTTC
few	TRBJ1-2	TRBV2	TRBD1	CASSKDRGSGYGYTF	TGTGCCAGCAGTAAGGACAGGGGATCGGGGTATGGCTACACCTTC
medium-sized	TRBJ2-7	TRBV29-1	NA	CSAKGSDQQYF	TGCAGCGCCAAAGGGTCTGATCAGCAGTACTTC
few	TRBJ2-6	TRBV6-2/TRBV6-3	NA	CASSYKGANVLTF	TGTGCCAGCAGTTACAAAGGGGCCAACGTCCTGACTTTC
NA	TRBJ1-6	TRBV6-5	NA	CASSYTYNSPLHF	TGTGCCAGCAGTTACACCTATAATTCACCCCTCCACTTT
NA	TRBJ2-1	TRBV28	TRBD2	CASSLTGLAGAFDEQFF	TGTGCCAGCAGTTTAACCGGACTAGCGGGAGCGTTTGATGAGCAGTTCTTC
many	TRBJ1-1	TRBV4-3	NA	CASSQDMAVEAFF	TGCGCCAGCAGCCAAGATATGGCGGTTGAAGCTTTCTTT
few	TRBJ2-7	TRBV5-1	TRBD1	CASSLETGQGEYEQYF	TGCGCCAGCAGCTTGGAAACTGGACAGGGGGAATACGAGCAGTACTTC
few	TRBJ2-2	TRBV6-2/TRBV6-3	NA	CASSRLLDTGELFF	TGTGCCAGCAGTCGCCTATTGGACACCGGGGAGCTGTTTTTT
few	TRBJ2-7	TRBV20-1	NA	CSAGRSSYEQYF	TGCAGTGCTGGGAGATCCTCCTACGAGCAGTACTTC
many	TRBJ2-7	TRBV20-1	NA	CSARDVASSYEQYF	TGCAGTGCTAGAGATGTGGCTAGTTCTTACGAGCAGTACTTC
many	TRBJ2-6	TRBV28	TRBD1	CASSGTALSGANVLTF	TGTGCCAGCAGTGGGACAGCCCTCTCTGGGGCCAACGTCCTGACTTTC
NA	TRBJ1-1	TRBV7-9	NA	CASSLDAAMNTEAFF	TGTGCCAGCAGCTTAGACGCAGCCATGAACACTGAAGCTTTCTTT